These 23 T cell receptor beta chains originate from one sample sequenced in a study of cytomegalovirus exposure and HLA in healthy donors. The PCR used 60 Vbeta and 13 Jbeta primers. The assay was immunoSEQ multiplex PCR, and TCRdb's table has in-frame clones only and misses some. The sample yields roughly 140,000 clones, over 70% seen once. The specimen was PBMCs. The receptors here all came from a male donor in good health and CMV-seronegative.

The V and J genes are TRBV15 and TRBJ1-5; D is undetermined. V lost 1 base, J lost 4 bases, and 8 bases lay in between. Germline V gene lookup returns CDR1 LNHNV and CDR2 YYDKDF (reference sequence). The CDR3 has 14 residues. For the CDR3, the DNA is TGTGCCACCAGCAGAGCCCCGGAGAATCAGCCCCAGCATTTT. Protein: CATSRAPENQPQHF.

The chain joins TRBV7-2 to TRBJ1-6, with D unclear. Germline lookup yields CDR1 SGHTA and CDR2 FQGNSA. The CDR3 totals 15 residues. Trimming cost V 5 bases and J 9 bases, with 17 bases left between them. The CDR3 coding sequence is TGTGCCAGCAGCGGAGCCGGACGGGGAGGTTCACCCCTCCACTTT. It encodes CASSGAGRGGSPLHF.

J is TRBJ1-6 and V is TRBV4-2; the match to TRBD1 covers 10 bases. Per germline, CDR1 LGHNA and CDR2 YNFKEQ. The CDR3 extends over 15 amino acids. V gave up 5 bases and J gave up 7 bases; unmatched junction bases: 5. The CDR3 region has the DNA TGTGCCAGCAGCAAAGGACAGGGGGAGAATTCACCCCTCCACTTT. Translating it yields CASSKGQGENSPLHF.

V usage is TRBV5-5 and J usage is TRBJ1-2; D is undetermined. Germline V CDR1 and CDR2: SGHKS, YYEKEE (reference sequence). The CDR3 covers 13 residues. Deletions cut 6 bases from V and 4 bases from J, with 13 bases between. The CDR3 DNA reads TGTGCCAGCACCAACCCGGAGGGCTATGGCTACACCTTC. Amino acid sequence: CASTNPEGYGYTF.

This clone is a singleton in its sample. The gene calls are TRBV27 and TRBJ2-7; 7 bases fit TRBD1. CDR3 length: 14 amino acids. The V segment lost 2 bases and the J segment 4 bases; nucleotides outside the gene matches: 5. Germline values: CDR1 MNHEY, CDR2 SMNVEV (reference sequence). The CDR3 DNA follows: TGTGCCAGCAGTTTACAGGGGGTTGAATACGAGCAGTACTTC. It encodes CASSLQGVEYEQYF.

The J gene is TRBJ1-1, the V gene TRBV2; 8 bases fit TRBD1. CDR1 SNHLY and CDR2 FYNNEI come from the germline V gene. CDR3 length equals 12 residues. Losses at the gene ends were 9 bases for V and 5 bases for J; bases not matched to a gene: 5. CDR3 protein: CARNRGRTEAFF. In DNA, the CDR3 is TGTGCCAGAAACAGGGGGAGGACTGAAGCTTTCTTT.

The chain employs TRBV28 and TRBJ1-4, with D maybe TRBD1 (5 bases). CDR1 is MDHEN and CDR2 is SYDVKM in the germline V gene. The V and J ends lost 8 bases and 8 bases respectively, with 15 bases between them. CDR3 length: 13 residues. CDR3 region: CASALGRLEKLFF. In DNA form, the CDR3 reads TGTGCCAGCGCCCTGGGGCGGTTGGAAAAACTGTTTTTT.

This clone occurred a few times. V usage is TRBV18 and J usage is TRBJ2-5, with D possibly TRBD2 on 6 matching bases. V gave up 3 bases and J gave up 5 bases, with 13 bases separating them. The CDR3 runs 14 residues. Germline loops: CDR1 KGHSH, CDR2 LQKENI. In nucleotides, the CDR3 is TGTGCCAGCTCACCCGGGACTTTGAGGGAGACCCAGTACTTC. Its translation: CASSPGTLRETQYF.

On this clone itself: Within the sample, other DNA sequences also encode this same CDR3. The chain couples TRBV30 to TRBJ2-1; perhaps TRBD1 as D (6 bases). V was clipped by 5 bases and J by 0 bases, with 8 bases between them. The V gene's germline CDR1 is GTSNPN and CDR2 SVGIG (reference sequence). The CDR3 runs to 13 residues. The DNA of the CDR3 is TGTGCCTGGGCGGACAGCTCCTACAATGAGCAGTTCTTC. The encoded protein is CAWADSSYNEQFF. Looking up the rest from reference TRBV30 and TRBJ2-1 gives the full variable domain: SQTIHQWPATLVQPVGSPLSLECTVEGTSNPNLYWYRQAAGRGLQLLFYSVGIGQISSEVPQNLSASRPQDRQFILSSKKLLLSDSGFYLCAWADSSYNEQFFGPGTRLTVL.

The rearrangement links TRBV4-2 to TRBJ2-3; D is possibly TRBD2 (5 bases). The V end was cut by 0 bases, the J end by 8 bases, with 9 bases between. The CDR3 sequence is 13 residues long. Germline values: CDR1 LGHNA, CDR2 YNFKEQ. The CDR3 is CASSQDPGGTQYF. In DNA form, the CDR3 reads TGTGCCAGCAGCCAAGATCCCGGAGGTACGCAGTATTTT.

This clone was seen only a few times. This chain connects TRBV13 to TRBJ2-1; 9 bases are shared with TRBD2. The V gene's germline CDR1 is PRHDT and CDR2 FYEKMQ (reference sequence). The CDR3 is made up of 18 amino acids. Trimming took 0 bases from V and 0 from J; bases not matched to a gene: 6. The chain's CDR3 is CASSLGASGGSSYNEQFF. The DNA of the CDR3 is TGTGCCAGCAGCTTAGGGGCCAGCGGGGGGAGCTCCTACAATGAGCAGTTCTTC.

The CDR3, as DNA: TGTGCCAGCAGTCCTAGACTAGCGGGGACCCAAGAGACCCAGTACTTC. Its protein is CASSPRLAGTQETQYF. This sequence joins TRBV2 and TRBJ2-5; 11 nucleotides agree with TRBD2. Unmatched junction bases numbered 6, after V lost 5 bases and J lost 1 base. The CDR3 consists of 16 residues. CDR1 is SNHLY and CDR2 is FYNNEI in the germline V gene.

The chain employs TRBV7-3 and TRBJ1-1; 11 bases map to TRBD1. There are 16 residues in the CDR3. Germline V gene sequence: CDR1 SGHTA, CDR2 FQGTGA. Trimming at V came to 2 bases and at J to 1 base, leaving 3 bases not matched to a gene. In DNA form, the CDR3 reads TGTGCCAGCAGCTTAGGGGACAGGGGGGGGAACACTGAAGCTTTCTTT. Residues: CASSLGDRGGNTEAFF. Supplemented by reference TRBV7-3 and TRBJ1-1, the full variable domain reads GAGVSQTPSNKVTEKGKYVELRCDPISGHTALYWYRQSLGQGPEFLIYFQGTGAADDSGLPNDRFFAVRPEGSVSTLKIQRTERGDSAVYLCASSLGDRGGNTEAFFGQGTRLTVV.

This clone appeared a single time. The chain has TRBV10-3 and TRBJ2-3; TRBD1 matches at 11 bases. V shed 5 bases and J 7 bases; nucleotides not matched to a gene: 11. The CDR3 runs to 16 residues. Germline V gives CDR1 ENHRY, CDR2 SYGVKD. The DNA for the CDR3 is TGTGCCATCAGTCCCACTCGGACAGGGGGCGCGAATACGCAGTATTTT. Its translation is CAISPTRTGGANTQYF.

Written as DNA, the CDR3 is TGCGCCAGCAGCCGGACAGGGGGGAAGACTGAAGCTTTCTTT. Translated, it gives CASSRTGGKTEAFF. This chain joins TRBV4-1 and TRBJ1-1; 10 bases match TRBD1. This CDR3 region has 14 residues. The V gene's germline CDR1 is MGHRA and CDR2 YSYEKL. Trimming took 4 bases from V and 5 from J; bases not matched to a gene: 4.

The J gene is TRBJ2-2, the V gene TRBV6-5; D remains ambiguous. V shed 1 base and J shed 10 bases, with 13 bases lying between them. The CDR3 is made up of 14 amino acids. Looked up from germline, CDR1 is MNHEY and CDR2 is SVGAGI. The CDR3 DNA reads as TGTGCCAGCAGTTACTTAGGTGTTGGAGTGGAGCTGTTTTTT. Protein: CASSYLGVGVELFF.

The chain carries TRBV5-1 and TRBJ2-7; D unresolved. CDR1 is SGHRS and CDR2 is YFSETQ in the germline V gene. With 10 bases removed from V and 2 bases from J, the gap between germline ends came to 10 bases. The CDR3 has 11 amino acids. CDR3 in DNA: TGCGCCTGCGCGCTTACCTACGAGCAGTACTTC. Its protein is CACALTYEQYF.

The chain has TRBV5-6 and TRBJ2-7, with 12 bases fitting TRBD2. Germline CDR1 reads SGHDT; CDR2 reads YYEEEE. Trimming took 5 bases from V and 3 from J; bases not matched to a gene: 9. This CDR3 contains 16 residues. The CDR3 DNA follows: TGTGCCAGCAGACGGACTAGCGGGGATAAGGGCTACGAGCAGTACTTC. Its protein product is CASRRTSGDKGYEQYF.

J is TRBJ1-2 and V is TRBV19; possible D gene TRBD1, 5 bases. The CDR3 totals 15 residues. Trimming left V 5 bases short and J 4 bases short, with 17 bases between. Per germline, CDR1 LNHDA and CDR2 SQIVND (reference sequence). The CDR3: CASSVTATVSYGYTF. CDR3 in DNA: TGTGCCAGTAGTGTGACAGCTACCGTCTCCTATGGCTACACCTTC.

This clone was picked up a small number of times. This chain joins TRBV11-2 and TRBJ2-5; 14 bases fit TRBD2. CDR3 length: 15 amino acids. Germline values: CDR1 SGHAT, CDR2 FQNNGV. V lost 6 bases, J lost 5 bases, and 5 bases stayed unmatched. The CDR3 DNA reads as TGTGCCAGCAGTTCCAGGACTAGCGGGGGGGAGACCCAGTACTTC. Protein: CASSSRTSGGETQYF. The full variable domain, with the rest looked up from reference TRBV11-2 and TRBJ2-5, is EAGVAQSPRYKIIEKRQSVAFWCNPISGHATLYWYQQILGQGPKLLIQFQNNGVVDDSQLPKDRFSAERLKGVDSTLKIQPAKLEDSAVYLCASSSRTSGGETQYFGPGTRLLVL.

This rearrangement joins TRBV5-5 to TRBJ1-2; D uncertain. V was trimmed by 6 bases and J by 0 bases, leaving 6 bases between them. This CDR3 is 12 amino acids long. Germline V CDR1 and CDR2: SGHKS, YYEKEE (reference sequence). The CDR3 bases are TGTGCCAGCAATGCGCCTAACTATGGCTACACCTTC. It translates to CASNAPNYGYTF.

The chain couples TRBV27 to TRBJ2-6; TRBD1 is a possible D gene (6 bases). This CDR3 comprises 16 residues. CDR1 MNHEY and CDR2 SMNVEV come from the germline V gene (reference sequence). V lost 6 bases, J lost 0 bases, and 12 bases lay in between. The CDR3 nucleotides are TGTGCCAGCAGGACGACAGGTTTCTCTGGGGCCAACGTCCTGACTTTC. Protein sequence: CASRTTGFSGANVLTF.

The chain joins TRBV27 to TRBJ1-2, with 10 positions matching TRBD1. Germline trimming cut 5 bases from V and 4 bases from J; bases unmatched to any gene: 10. This CDR3 comprises 16 residues. The germline V gene encodes CDR1 MNHEY and CDR2 SMNVEV (reference sequence). CDR3 sequence reads: CASSPRDRGYFYGYTF. The CDR3 DNA reads TGTGCCAGCAGTCCCAGGGACAGGGGCTACTTCTATGGCTACACCTTC.